This TCR beta chain is from a study of control samples from healthy donors and cancer patients. The sample holds a few counts of this clone. Trimming cost V 2 bases and J 7 bases, with 13 bases left between them. The CDR3 has 15 amino acids. Per germline, CDR1 SGHRS and CDR2 YFSETQ. Using immunoSEQ multiplex PCR, the repertoire was profiled, and TCRdb retains in-frame clones only, with some absent. The data show around 130,000 clones, about 86% seen once. The sequencing sample was made of blood. The chain links TRBV5-1 to TRBJ1-6; D ambiguous. This sequence was found in a man aged 30-40 years in good health. For the CDR3, the DNA is TGCGCCAGCAGCTTTAAGGTTCCGGGGAATTCACCCCTCCACTTT. Translated: CASSFKVPGNSPLHF.